The TCR beta chain described here comes from a study of early T cells in non-severe SARS-CoV-2 infection. Study-level background: Chains stayed unpaired after sequencing of bulk RNA from unsorted whole blood.

Unique molecular identifiers were affixed to single, distinct cDNA molecules. One entry per CDR3 protein, called by TCRdb with MiXCR from the 5' RACE reads. The sample carries about 110,000 distinct CDR3 sequences, around 10% recorded once. V shed 0 bases and J shed 4 bases, with 10 bases lying between them. The CDR3 has 14 residues. Sequenced input: whole blood. The chain links TRBV23-1 to TRBJ2-7; no definite D call. TRBV23-1 is annotated as an ORF whose role is uncertain. This TCR was recovered from an adult who was a healthcare worker with PCR-confirmed SARS-CoV-2 infection or an uninfected control (not recorded which). CDR3: CASSQSARMYEQYF. For the CDR3, the DNA is TGCGCCAGCAGTCAATCTGCCAGGATGTACGAGCAGTACTTC.